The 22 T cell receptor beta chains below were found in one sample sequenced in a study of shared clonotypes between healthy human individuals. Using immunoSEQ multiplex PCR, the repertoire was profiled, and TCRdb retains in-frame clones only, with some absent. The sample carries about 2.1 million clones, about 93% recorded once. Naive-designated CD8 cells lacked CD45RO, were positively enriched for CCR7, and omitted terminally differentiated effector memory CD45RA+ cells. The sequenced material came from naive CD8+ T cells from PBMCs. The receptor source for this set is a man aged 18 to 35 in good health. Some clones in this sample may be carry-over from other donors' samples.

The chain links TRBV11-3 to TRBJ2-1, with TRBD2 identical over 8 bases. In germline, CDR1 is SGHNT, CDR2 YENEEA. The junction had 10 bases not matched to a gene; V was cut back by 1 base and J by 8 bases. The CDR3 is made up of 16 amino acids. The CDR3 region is CASSLVAVAGIHEQFF. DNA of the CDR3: TGTGCCAGCAGCTTAGTGGCAGTAGCGGGAATTCATGAGCAGTTCTTC.

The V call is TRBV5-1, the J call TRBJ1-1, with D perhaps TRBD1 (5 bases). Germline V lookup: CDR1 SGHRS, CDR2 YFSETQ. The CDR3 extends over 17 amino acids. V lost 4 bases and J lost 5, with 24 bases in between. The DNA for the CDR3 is TGCGCCAGCAGCCCAAGGCCCGGGACCTCCCGCGGAACTGAAGCTTTCTTT. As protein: CASSPRPGTSRGTEAFF. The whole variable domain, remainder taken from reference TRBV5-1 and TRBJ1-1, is KAGVTQTPRYLIKTRGQQVTLSCSPISGHRSVSWYQQTPGQGLQFLFEYFSETQRNKGNFPGRFSGRQFSNSRSEMNVSTLELGDSALYLCASSPRPGTSRGTEAFFGQGTRLTVV.

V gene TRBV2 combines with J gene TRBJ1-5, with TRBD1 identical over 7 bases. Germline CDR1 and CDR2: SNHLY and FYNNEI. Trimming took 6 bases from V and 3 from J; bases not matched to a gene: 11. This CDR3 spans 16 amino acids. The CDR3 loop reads CASSERTGYYNQPQHF. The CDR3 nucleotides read TGTGCCAGCAGCGAAAGGACAGGCTACTACAATCAGCCCCAGCATTTT.

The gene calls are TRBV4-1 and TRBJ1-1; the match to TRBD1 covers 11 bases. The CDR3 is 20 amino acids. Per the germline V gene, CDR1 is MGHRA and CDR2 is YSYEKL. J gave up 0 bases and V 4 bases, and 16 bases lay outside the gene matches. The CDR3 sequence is CASSRARTGGEGMLNTEAFF. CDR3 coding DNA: TGCGCCAGCAGCCGCGCCCGGACAGGGGGCGAGGGGATGTTGAACACTGAAGCTTTCTTT.

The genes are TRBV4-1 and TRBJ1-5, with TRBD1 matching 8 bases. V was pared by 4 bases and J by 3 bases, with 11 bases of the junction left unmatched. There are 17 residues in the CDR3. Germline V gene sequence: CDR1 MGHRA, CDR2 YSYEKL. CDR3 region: CASSPDRGGYDNQPQHF. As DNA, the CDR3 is TGCGCCAGCAGCCCTGACAGGGGAGGGTACGACAATCAGCCCCAGCATTTT.

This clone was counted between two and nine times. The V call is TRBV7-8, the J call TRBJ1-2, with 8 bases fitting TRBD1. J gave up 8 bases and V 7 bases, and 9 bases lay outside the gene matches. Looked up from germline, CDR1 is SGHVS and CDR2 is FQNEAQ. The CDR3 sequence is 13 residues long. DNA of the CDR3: TGTGCCAGCATACCCGCGACAGGGGAAGGCTACACCTTC. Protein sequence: CASIPATGEGYTF.

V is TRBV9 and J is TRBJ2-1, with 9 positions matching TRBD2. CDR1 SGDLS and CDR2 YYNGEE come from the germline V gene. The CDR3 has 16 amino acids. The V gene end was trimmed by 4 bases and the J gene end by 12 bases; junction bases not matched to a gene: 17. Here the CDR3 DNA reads TGTGCCAGCAGCCCCGGGGGGGGTAGCGGGAGCCCTGGGCAGTTCTTC. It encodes CASSPGGGSGSPGQFF. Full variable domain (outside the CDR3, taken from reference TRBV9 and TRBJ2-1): DSGVTQTPKHLITATGQRVTLRCSPRSGDLSVYWYQQSLDQGLQFLIQYYNGEERAKGNILERFSAQQFPDLHSELNLSSLELGDSALYFCASSPGGGSGSPGQFFGPGTRLTVL.

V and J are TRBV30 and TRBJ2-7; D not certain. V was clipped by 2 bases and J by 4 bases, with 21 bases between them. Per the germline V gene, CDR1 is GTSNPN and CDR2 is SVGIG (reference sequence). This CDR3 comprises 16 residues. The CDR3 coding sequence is TGTGCCTGGAGTCCCCAGGCCCTTCCTTCCCCTTACGAGCAGTACTTC. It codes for CAWSPQALPSPYEQYF.

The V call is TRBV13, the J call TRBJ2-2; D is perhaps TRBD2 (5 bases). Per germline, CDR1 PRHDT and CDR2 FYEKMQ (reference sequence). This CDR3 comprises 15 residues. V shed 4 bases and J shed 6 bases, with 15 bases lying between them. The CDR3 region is CASSWGSEYAGELFF. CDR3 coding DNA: TGTGCCAGCAGCTGGGGTAGCGAGTATGCCGGGGAGCTGTTTTTT. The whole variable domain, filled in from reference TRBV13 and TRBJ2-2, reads AAGVIQSPRHLIKEKRETATLKCYPIPRHDTVYWYQQGPGQDPQFLISFYEKMQSDKGSIPDRFSAQQFSDYHSELNMSSLELGDSALYFCASSWGSEYAGELFFGEGSRLTVL.

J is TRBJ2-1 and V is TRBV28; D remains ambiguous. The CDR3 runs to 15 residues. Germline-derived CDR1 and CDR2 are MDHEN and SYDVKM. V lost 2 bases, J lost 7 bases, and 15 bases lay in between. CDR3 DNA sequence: TGTGCCAGCAGTTTAATTAGCCTCACTCGAAATGAGCAGTTCTTC. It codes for CASSLISLTRNEQFF.

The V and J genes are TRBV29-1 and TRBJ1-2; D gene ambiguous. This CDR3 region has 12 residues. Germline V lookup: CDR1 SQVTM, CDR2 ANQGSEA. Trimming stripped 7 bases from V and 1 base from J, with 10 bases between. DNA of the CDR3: TGCAGCGCCATGACGGGTAACTATGGCTACACCTTC. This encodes CSAMTGNYGYTF.

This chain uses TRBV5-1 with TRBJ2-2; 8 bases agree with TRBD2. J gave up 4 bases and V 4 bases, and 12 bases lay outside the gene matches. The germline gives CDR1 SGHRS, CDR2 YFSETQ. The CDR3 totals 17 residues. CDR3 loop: CASSTTRTSPGTGELFF. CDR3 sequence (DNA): TGCGCCAGCAGCACCACCCGGACTAGCCCGGGCACCGGGGAGCTGTTTTTT.

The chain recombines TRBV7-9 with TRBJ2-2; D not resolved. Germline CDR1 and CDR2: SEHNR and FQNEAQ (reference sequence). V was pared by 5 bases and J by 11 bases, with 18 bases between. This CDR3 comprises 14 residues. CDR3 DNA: TGTGCCAGCAGCCCTGACCGAGAACCGAGAGAGCTGTTTTTT. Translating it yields CASSPDREPRELFF.

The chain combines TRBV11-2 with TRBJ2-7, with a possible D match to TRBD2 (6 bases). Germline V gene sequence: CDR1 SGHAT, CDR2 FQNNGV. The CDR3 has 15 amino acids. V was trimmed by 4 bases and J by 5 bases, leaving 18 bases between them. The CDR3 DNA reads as TGTGCCAGCAGCTCCCCCGGGGGAGCGGTCCACGAGCAGTACTTC. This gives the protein CASSSPGGAVHEQYF.

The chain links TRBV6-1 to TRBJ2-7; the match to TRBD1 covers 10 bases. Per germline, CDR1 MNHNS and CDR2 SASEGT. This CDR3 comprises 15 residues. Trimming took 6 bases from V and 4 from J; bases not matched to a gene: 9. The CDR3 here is CASRTGTGALYEQYF. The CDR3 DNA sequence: TGTGCCAGCAGGACCGGGACAGGGGCGCTATACGAGCAGTACTTC.

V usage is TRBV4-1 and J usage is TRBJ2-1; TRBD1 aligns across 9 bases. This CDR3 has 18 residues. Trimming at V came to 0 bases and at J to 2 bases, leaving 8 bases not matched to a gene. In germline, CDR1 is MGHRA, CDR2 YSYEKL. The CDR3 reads CASSQEAGRDRAYNEQFF. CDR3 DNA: TGCGCCAGCAGCCAAGAGGCAGGTCGGGACAGGGCCTACAATGAGCAGTTCTTC.

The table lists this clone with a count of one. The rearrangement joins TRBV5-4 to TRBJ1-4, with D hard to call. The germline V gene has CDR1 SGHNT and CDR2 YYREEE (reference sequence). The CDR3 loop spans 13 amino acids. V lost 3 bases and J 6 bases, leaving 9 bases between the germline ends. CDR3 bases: TGTGCCAGCAGCTCCCGGGAAGATGAAAAACTGTTTTTT. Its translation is CASSSREDEKLFF.

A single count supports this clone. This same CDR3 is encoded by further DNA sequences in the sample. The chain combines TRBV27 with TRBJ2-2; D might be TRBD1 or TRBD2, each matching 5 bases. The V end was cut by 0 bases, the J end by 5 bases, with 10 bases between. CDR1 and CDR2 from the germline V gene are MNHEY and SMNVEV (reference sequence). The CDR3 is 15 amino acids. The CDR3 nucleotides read TGTGCCAGCAGTTTATCAGGAGAGGGGACCGGGGAGCTGTTTTTT. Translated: CASSLSGEGTGELFF.

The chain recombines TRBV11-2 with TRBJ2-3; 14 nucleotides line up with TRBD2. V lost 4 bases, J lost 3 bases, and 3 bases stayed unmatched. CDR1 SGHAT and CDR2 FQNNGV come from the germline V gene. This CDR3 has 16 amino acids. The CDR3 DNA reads TGTGCCAGCAGCTACGGACTAGCGGGAGGAACAGATACGCAGTATTTT. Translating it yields CASSYGLAGGTDTQYF.

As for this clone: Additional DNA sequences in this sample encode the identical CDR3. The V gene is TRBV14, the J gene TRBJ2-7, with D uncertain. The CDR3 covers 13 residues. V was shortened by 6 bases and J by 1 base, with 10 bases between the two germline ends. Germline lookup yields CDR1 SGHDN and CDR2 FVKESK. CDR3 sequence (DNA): TGTGCCAGCAGTCCGACTGGATCCTACGAGCAGTACTTC. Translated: CASSPTGSYEQYF. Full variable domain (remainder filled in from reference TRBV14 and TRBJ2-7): EAGVTQFPSHSVIEKGQTVTLRCDPISGHDNLYWYRRVMGKEIKFLLHFVKESKQDESGMPNNRFLAERTGGTYSTLKVQPAELEDSGVYFCASSPTGSYEQYFGPGTRLTVT.

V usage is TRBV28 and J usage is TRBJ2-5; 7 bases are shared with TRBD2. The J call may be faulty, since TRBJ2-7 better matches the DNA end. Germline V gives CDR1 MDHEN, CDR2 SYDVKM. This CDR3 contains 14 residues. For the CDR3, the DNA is TGTGCCAGCAGTTTTCGGGGGAGGGATTACGAGCAGTACTTC. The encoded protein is CASSFRGRDYEQYF.

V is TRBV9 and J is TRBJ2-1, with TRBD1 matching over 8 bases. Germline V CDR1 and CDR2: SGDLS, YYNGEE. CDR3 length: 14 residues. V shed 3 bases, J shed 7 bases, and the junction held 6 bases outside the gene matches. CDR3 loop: CASSDRQGRNEQFF. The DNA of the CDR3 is TGTGCCAGCAGCGACCGACAGGGGCGGAATGAGCAGTTCTTC.